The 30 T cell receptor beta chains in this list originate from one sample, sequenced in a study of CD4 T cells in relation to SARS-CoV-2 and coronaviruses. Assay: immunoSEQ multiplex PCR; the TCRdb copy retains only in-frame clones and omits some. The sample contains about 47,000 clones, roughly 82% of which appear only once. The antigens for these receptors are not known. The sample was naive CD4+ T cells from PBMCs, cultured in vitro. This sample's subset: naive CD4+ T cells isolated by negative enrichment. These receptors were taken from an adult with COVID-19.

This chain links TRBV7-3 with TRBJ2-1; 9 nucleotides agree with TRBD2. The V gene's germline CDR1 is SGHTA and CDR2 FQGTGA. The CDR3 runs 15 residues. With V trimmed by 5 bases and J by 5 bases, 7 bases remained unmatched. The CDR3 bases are TGTGCCAGCAGCCCGCGACTAGCGGAGAACAATGAGCAGTTCTTC. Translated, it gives CASSPRLAENNEQFF.

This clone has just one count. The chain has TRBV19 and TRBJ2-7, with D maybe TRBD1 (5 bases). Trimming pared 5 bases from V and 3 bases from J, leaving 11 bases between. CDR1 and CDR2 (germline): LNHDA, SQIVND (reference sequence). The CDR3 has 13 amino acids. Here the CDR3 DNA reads TGTGCCAGTAGTCTGACACAGGACTACGAGCAGTACTTC. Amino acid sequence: CASSLTQDYEQYF.

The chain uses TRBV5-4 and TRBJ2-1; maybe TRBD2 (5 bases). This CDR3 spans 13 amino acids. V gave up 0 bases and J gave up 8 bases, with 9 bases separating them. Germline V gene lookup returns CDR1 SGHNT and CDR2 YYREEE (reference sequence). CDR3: CASSLVRGYEQFF. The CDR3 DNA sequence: TGTGCCAGCAGCTTGGTCCGGGGATATGAGCAGTTCTTC.

This chain's CDR3 is CASRGGTGAYEQYF. The DNA of the CDR3 is TGTGCCAGCAGGGGAGGGACAGGGGCCTACGAGCAGTACTTC. The chain employs TRBV28 and TRBJ2-7; TRBD1 agrees at 10 bases. V trimming: 6 bases; J trimming: 2 bases; junction bases outside the gene matches: 4. The germline V gene has CDR1 MDHEN and CDR2 SYDVKM. The CDR3 is 14 residues long.

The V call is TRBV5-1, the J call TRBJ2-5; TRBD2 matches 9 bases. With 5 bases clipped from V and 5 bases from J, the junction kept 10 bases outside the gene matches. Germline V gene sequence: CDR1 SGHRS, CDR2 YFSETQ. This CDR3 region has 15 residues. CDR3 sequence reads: CASSIVAGVGETQYF. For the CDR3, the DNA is TGCGCCAGCAGTATCGTAGCGGGAGTAGGTGAGACCCAGTACTTC. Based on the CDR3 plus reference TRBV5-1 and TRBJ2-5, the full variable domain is KAGVTQTPRYLIKTRGQQVTLSCSPISGHRSVSWYQQTPGQGLQFLFEYFSETQRNKGNFPGRFSGRQFSNSRSEMNVSTLELGDSALYLCASSIVAGVGETQYFGPGTRLLVL.

The CDR3 DNA follows: TGTGCCAGCAGTTACAGGACTAGACGTTCCTACGAGCAGTACTTC. Its protein product is CASSYRTRRSYEQYF. V usage is TRBV6-5 and J usage is TRBJ2-7, with TRBD2 matching 7 bases. CDR3 length equals 15 residues. Germline CDR1 reads MNHEY; CDR2 reads SVGAGI. The V gene end was trimmed by 2 bases and the J gene end by 1 base; junction bases not matched to a gene: 5.

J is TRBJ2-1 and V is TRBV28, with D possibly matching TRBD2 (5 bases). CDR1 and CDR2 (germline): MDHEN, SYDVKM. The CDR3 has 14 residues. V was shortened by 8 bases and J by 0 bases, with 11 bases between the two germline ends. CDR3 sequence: CASQWRSSYNEQFF. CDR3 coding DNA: TGTGCCAGCCAGTGGAGGAGCTCCTACAATGAGCAGTTCTTC. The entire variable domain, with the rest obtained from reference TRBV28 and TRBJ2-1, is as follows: DVKVTQSSRYLVKRTGEKVFLECVQDMDHENMFWYRQDPGLGLRLIYFSYDVKMKEKGDIPEGYSVSREKKERFSLILESASTNQTSMYLCASQWRSSYNEQFFGPGTRLTVL.

The chain's CDR3 is CASRVAGANVLTF. The CDR3, as DNA: TGTGCCAGCCGGGTAGCTGGGGCCAACGTCCTGACTTTC. The chain joins TRBV3-1 (or the pseudogene TRBV3-2) to TRBJ2-6; no definite D call. The CDR3 has 13 residues. The germline V gene has CDR1 LGHDT and CDR2 YNNKEL (reference sequence). V was shortened by 8 bases and J by 2 bases, with 7 bases between the two germline ends.

The chain's CDR3 is CASSSTEDLNEKLFF. CDR3 DNA: TGTGCCAGCAGTTCAACGGAGGACCTAAATGAAAAACTGTTTTTT. This chain links TRBV6-6 with TRBJ1-4, with unresolved D. CDR1 and CDR2 from the germline V gene are MNHNY and SVGAGI (reference sequence). The V end was cut by 4 bases, the J end by 5 bases, with 14 bases between. This CDR3 has 15 amino acids.

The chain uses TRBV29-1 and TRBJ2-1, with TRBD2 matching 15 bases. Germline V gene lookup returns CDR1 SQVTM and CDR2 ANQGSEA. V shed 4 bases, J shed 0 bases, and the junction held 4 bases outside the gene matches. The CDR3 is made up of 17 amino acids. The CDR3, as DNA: TGCAGCGTTGGGACTAGCGGGAGGGCGAGCTCCTACAATGAGCAGTTCTTC. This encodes CSVGTSGRASSYNEQFF.

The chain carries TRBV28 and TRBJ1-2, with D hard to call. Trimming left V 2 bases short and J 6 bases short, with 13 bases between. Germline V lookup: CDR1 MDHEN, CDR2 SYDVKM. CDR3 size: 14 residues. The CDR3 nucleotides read TGTGCCAGCAGTTTAAGTGAATACCGGGATGGCTACACCTTC. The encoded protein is CASSLSEYRDGYTF.

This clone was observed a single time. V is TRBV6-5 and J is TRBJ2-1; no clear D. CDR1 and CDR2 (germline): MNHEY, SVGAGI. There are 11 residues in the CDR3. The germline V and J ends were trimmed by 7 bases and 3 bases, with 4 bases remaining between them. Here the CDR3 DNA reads TGTGCCAGCATCGGCTACAATGAGCAGTTCTTC. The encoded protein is CASIGYNEQFF.

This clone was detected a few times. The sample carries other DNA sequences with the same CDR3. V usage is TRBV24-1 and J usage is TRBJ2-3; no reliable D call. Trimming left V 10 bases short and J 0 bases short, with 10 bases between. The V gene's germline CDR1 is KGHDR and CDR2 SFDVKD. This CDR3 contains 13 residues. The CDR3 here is CATSVGSTDTQYF. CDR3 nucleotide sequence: TGTGCCACATCGGTCGGGAGCACAGATACGCAGTATTTT.

Here the CDR3 DNA reads TGCAGTGCTAGTCGTTCTAGCGGGGCCACAGATACGCAGTATTTT. Amino acids: CSASRSSGATDTQYF. This rearrangement joins TRBV20-1 to TRBJ2-3; 9 bases match TRBD2. After removal of 3 bases from V and 2 bases from J, the junction contained 6 bases not matched to a gene. Germline values: CDR1 DFQATT, CDR2 SNEGSKA (reference sequence). The CDR3 is 15 residues long.

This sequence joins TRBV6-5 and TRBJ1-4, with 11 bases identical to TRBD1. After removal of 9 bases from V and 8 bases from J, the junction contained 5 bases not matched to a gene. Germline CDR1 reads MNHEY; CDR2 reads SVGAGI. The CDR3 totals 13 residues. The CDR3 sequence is CASTDRGREKLFF. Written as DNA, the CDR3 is TGTGCCAGTACGGACAGGGGGCGAGAAAAACTGTTTTTT.

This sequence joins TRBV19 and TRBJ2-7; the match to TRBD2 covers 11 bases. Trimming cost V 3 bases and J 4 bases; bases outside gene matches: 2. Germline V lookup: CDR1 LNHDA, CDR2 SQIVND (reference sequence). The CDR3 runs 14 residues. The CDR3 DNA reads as TGTGCCAGTAGTATCACTAGCGGGAGTTACGAGCAGTACTTC. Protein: CASSITSGSYEQYF.

CDR3 coding DNA: TGTGCCAGCGGATCCACAGGGGGCCATAATCAGCCCCAGCATTTT. Translated: CASGSTGGHNQPQHF. The chain recombines TRBV28 with TRBJ1-5; 9 positions agree with TRBD1. Germline values: CDR1 MDHEN, CDR2 SYDVKM. CDR3 size: 15 residues. The V and J ends lost 8 bases and 4 bases, in that order; junction bases with no gene match: 9.

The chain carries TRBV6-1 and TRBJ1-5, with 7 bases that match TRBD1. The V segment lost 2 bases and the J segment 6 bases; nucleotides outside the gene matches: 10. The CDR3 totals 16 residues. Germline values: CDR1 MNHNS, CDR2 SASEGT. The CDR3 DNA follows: TGTGCCAGCAGTGAACGTGTGACAGGGTTCGGTCAGCCCCAGCATTTT. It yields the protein CASSERVTGFGQPQHF.

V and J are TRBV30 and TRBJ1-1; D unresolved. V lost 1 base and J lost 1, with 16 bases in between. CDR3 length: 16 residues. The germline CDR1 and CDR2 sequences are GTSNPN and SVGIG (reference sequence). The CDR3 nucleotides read TGTGCCTGGAGTGCAAGCTATAGGTTTGGGAACACTGAAGCTTTCTTT. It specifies CAWSASYRFGNTEAFF.

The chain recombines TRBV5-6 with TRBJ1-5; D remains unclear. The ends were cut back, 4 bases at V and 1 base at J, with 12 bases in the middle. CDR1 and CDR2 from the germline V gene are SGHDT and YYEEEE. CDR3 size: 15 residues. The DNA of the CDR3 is TGTGCCAGCAGCCTAAGACTCACAAGCAATCAGCCCCAGCATTTT. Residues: CASSLRLTSNQPQHF. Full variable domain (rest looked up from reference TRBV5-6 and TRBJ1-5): DAGVTQSPTHLIKTRGQQVTLRCSPKSGHDTVSWYQQALGQGPQFIFQYYEEEERQRGNFPDRFSGHQFPNYSSELNVNALLLGDSALYLCASSLRLTSNQPQHFGDGTRLSIL.

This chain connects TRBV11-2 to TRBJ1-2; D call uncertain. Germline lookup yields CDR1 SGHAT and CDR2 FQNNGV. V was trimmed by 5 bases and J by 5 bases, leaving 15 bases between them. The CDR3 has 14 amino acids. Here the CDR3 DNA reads TGTGCCAGCAGCGGGAATACCGCGGGATATGGCTACACCTTC. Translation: CASSGNTAGYGYTF.

DNA of the CDR3: TGTGCCAGCAGCTTTCAAGAGACCCAGTACTTC. Translating gives CASSFQETQYF. This chain joins TRBV7-2 and TRBJ2-5, with D unclear. V lost 3 bases and J lost 2, with 1 base in between. Germline V gives CDR1 SGHTA, CDR2 FQGNSA. The CDR3 covers 11 residues.

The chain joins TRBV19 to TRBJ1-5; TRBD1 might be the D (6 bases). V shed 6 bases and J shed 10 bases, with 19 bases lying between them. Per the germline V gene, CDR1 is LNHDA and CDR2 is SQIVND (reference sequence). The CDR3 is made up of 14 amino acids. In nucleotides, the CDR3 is TGTGCCAGTAGAAGGGGGAGGGCGGAGCTACCCCAGCATTTT. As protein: CASRRGRAELPQHF.

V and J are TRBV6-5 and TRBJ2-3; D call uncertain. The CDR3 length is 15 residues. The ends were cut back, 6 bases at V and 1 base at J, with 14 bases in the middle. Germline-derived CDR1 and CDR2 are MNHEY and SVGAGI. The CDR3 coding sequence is TGTGCCAGCAGAGTGGACCAGACCCGCACAGATACGCAGTATTTT. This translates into CASRVDQTRTDTQYF.

CDR3 coding DNA: TGTGCCAGCTCACCAGGCGGGATAAGCCACGAGCAGTACTTC. Amino acid sequence: CASSPGGISHEQYF. The gene calls are TRBV18 and TRBJ2-7, with a weak D call TRBD2 (6 bases). The CDR3 length is 14 residues. Germline values: CDR1 KGHSH, CDR2 LQKENI. V shed 2 bases and J shed 5 bases, with 13 bases lying between them.

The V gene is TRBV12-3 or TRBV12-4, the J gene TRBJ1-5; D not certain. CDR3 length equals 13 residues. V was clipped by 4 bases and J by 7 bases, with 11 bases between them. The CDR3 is CASSSVFEQPQHF. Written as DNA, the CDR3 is TGTGCCAGCAGTTCGGTTTTCGAGCAGCCCCAGCATTTT.

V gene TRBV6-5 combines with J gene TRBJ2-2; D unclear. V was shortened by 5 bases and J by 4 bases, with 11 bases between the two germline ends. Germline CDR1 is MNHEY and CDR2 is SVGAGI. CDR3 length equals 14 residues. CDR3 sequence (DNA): TGTGCCAGCAGTCGAGGCGCGAGCACCGGGGAGCTGTTTTTT. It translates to CASSRGASTGELFF.

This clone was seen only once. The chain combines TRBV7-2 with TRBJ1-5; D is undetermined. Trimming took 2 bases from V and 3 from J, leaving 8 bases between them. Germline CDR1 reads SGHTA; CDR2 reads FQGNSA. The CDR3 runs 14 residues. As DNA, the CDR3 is TGTGCCAGCAGCTTACTGGGAGCCAATCAGCCCCAGCATTTT. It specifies CASSLLGANQPQHF.

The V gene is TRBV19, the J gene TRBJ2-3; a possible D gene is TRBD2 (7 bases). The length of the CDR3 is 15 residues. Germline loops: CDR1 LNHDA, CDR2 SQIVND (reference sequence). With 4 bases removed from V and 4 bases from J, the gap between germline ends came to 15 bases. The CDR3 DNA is TGTGCCAGTAGTACTAGCGGCCAGGGGTCAGATACGCAGTATTTT. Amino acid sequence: CASSTSGQGSDTQYF.

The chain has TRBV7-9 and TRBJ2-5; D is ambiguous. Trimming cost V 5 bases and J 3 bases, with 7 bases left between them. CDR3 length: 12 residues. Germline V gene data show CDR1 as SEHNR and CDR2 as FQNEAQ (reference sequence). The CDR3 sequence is CASSRWKETQYF. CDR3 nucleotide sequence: TGTGCCAGCAGCAGGTGGAAAGAGACCCAGTACTTC.